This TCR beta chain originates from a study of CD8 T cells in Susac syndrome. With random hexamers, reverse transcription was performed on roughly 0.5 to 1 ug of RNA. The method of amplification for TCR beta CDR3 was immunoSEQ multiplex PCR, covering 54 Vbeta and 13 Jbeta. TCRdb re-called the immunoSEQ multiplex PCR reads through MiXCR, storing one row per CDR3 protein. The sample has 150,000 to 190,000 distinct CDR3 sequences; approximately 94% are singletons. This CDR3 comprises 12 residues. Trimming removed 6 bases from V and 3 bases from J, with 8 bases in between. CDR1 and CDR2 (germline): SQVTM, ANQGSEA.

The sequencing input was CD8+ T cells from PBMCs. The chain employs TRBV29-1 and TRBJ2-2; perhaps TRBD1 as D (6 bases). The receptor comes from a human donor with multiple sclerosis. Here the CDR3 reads CSVWGHTGELFF. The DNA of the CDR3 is TGCAGCGTGTGGGGGCACACCGGGGAGCTGTTTTTT.